This T cell receptor beta chain is from a study of shared clonotypes between healthy human individuals (dated by TCRdb to 2020 to 2022). Background for the entire study: The cohort comprised two women and a few men aged 18 to 49 years. Per donor, three plates each were used for CD4 naive and CD4 memory, two for CD8 naive, and one for CD8 memory. To estimate repertoire size and how much clonotype sharing occurs between individuals, the study deeply sequenced the blood TCR repertoires of 5 or 6 healthy adults. To increase sequencing depth and limit assay-specific biases, different laboratories used diverse techniques to prepare libraries and sequence TCR repertoires. Each donor's leukapheresis produced roughly between roughly 0.9 and 9 billion PBMCs.

For this clone: Its antigen is not yet known. No base qualities exist here, and no much larger clone lies one base off it.

What the study reported, not specific to this receptor: Based on pairwise subsampling, the degree of clonotype sharing among donors was expected to be affected by sequencing depth. Incomplete sequencing was indicated by rarefaction of sorted-subset datasets, despite the large sequencing depth. Estimated clonotype richness was generally larger for naive than for memory subsets. Compared with non-shared clonotypes, clonotypes shared by all four sorted-subset donors had higher generation probabilities. The genetic and exposure-history diversity represented was limited by the small number of donors. Sampling was limited to blood, and TCR repertoires in tissue likely differ from TCR repertoires in blood. Sharing across four donors was observed for about 5% of naive CD4, less than 4% of naive CD8, over 2% of memory CD4, and about 0.4% of memory CD8 clonotypes.

Trimming removed 4 bases from V and 4 bases from J; the gene matches leave 13 bases unexplained. Sequences MNHNS (CDR1) and SASEGT (CDR2) are obtained from the germline V gene. The CDR3 has 17 amino acids, counting the end cysteine and phenylalanine. The DNA shown is the 51-base CDR3, in frame from base 1. Using the deep immunoSEQ assay, multiplex PCR amplified TCR CDR3 regions from genomic DNA. Genomic DNA extracted from each cell subset was distributed evenly over all wells of several immunoSEQ 96-well plates, and each plate served as one replicate. For sorted subsets, each replicate PCR was loaded with about 200 ng genomic DNA, equivalent to 30,000 or so T cell genomes. Purified libraries were measured with a Qubit 3.0 fluorometer, size-checked on a Bioanalyzer 2100, and measured again with the KAPA Library Quantification kit. Every immunoSEQ 96-well plate was sequenced on a separate single-read 150-cycle Illumina NextSeq 550 flow cell. For the original study's pipeline: Because the immunoSEQ output held only junctional sequences and lacked quality scores, the filtering could not match the filtering applied to full-length reads. Sequences were annotated with PyIR, a Python wrapper for IgBLAST v1.9, using IMGT germline references to assign V/J genes and CDR3. Any read was removed if the V/J assignment was weak (E-value above 1e-6), the CDR3 was missing, or the read contained stop codons, out-of-frame junctions, or ambiguous translated residues. V3J clonotypes were defined as sequences sharing an identical inferred V gene, J gene, and CDR3 amino acid sequence. Percentage overlap between repertoires was calculated by dividing the number of shared unique clonotypes by the size of the smaller repertoire. Three approaches were used to assess repertoire richness: RTK rarefaction, the Chao1 estimator, and Recon v2.1 estimates of unobserved clonotypes. For all TCRbeta clonotypes obtained by the gDNA method from a handful of donors, generation probabilities were computed with OLGA. TCRdb obtained this table from immuneACCESS and retained in-frame rearrangements with V and J assigned. These tables miss some clones; where compared with another copy, unresolved V genes account for less than half of the shortfall, and the remainder is unexplained. From that table come the V and J calls and clone size; the DNA was used to work out D and trimming. In all, the sample holds roughly 2.1 million clones, and more than 85% of those were seen once. Clones ranked in the top ten supply approximately 1.7% of the sample.

CD8 naive samples were CD45RO-negative cells positively selected for CCR7, giving a CD45RA+CCR7+ population that excluded TemRA cells. Donors were healthy HIV-negative adults with no recently reported acute infections or vaccinations. Every donor was a Caucasian adult residing in Nashville, Tennessee, USA. After blood collection by leukapheresis, PBMCs were isolated using Ficoll-Histopaque density gradient centrifugation and then cryopreserved in the vapor phase of liquid nitrogen. Purity and quantity of every magnetically sorted T cell population were checked by analytical flow cytometry. Genomic DNA was isolated from every sorted fraction and measured by UV absorbance on a Nanodrop 2000c.

The source is a man aged 18 to 30 in good health. Some clones in this sample may be carry-over from other donors' samples. The sample comprised naive CD8+ T cells from PBMCs. The label giving this sample's cell subset or site can be read as: CD45RA+CCR7+. This chain is built from TRBV6-1 and TRBJ2-7, with 10 bases matching TRBD2. The CDR3 in this case is CASSGELAGYVGYEQYF. The DNA sequence reads TGTGCCAGCAGTGGGGAACTAGCGGGATACGTCGGTTACGAGCAGTACTTC.